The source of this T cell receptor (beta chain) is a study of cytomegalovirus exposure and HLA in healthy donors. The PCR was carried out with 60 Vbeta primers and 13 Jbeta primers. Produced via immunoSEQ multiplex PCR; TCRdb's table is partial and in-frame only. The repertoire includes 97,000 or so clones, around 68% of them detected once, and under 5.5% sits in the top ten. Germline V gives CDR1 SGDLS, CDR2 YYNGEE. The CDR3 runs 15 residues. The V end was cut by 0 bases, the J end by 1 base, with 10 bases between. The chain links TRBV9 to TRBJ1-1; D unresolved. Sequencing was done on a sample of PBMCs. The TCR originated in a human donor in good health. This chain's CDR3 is CASSVATGKNTEAFF. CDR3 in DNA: TGTGCCAGCAGCGTAGCCACCGGGAAGAACACTGAAGCTTTCTTT. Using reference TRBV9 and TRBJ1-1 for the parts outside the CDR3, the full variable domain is DSGVTQTPKHLITATGQRVTLRCSPRSGDLSVYWYQQSLDQGLQFLIQYYNGEERAKGNILERFSAQQFPDLHSELNLSSLELGDSALYFCASSVATGKNTEAFFGQGTRLTVV.